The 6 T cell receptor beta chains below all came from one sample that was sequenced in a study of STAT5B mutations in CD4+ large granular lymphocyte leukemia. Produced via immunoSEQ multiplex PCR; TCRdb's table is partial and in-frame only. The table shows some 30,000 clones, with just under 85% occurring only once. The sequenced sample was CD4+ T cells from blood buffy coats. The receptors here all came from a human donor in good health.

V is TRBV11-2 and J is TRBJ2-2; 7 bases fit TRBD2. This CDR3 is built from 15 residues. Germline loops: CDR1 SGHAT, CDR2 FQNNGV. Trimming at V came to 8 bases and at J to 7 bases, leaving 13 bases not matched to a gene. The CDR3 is CASSYGAGVIGELFF. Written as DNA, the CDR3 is TGTGCCAGCTCTTACGGGGCGGGAGTCATCGGGGAGCTGTTTTTT.

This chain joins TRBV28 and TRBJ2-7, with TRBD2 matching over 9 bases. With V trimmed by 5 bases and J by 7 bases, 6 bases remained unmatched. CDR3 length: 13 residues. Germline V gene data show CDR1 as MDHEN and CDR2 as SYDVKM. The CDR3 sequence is CASSLSGSGEQYF. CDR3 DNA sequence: TGTGCCAGCAGTCTTAGCGGGAGTGGAGAGCAGTACTTC.

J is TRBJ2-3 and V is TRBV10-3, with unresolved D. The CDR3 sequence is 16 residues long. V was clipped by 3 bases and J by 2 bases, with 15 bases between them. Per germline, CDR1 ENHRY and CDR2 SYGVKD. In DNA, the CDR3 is TGTGCCATCAGTGATCGTGAGGACGGAAACACAGATACGCAGTATTTT. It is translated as CAISDREDGNTDTQYF.

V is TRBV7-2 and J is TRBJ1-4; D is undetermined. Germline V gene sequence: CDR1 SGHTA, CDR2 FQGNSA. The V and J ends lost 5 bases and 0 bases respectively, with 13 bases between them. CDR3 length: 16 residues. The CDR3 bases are TGTGCCAGCAGCCCCTCCTACACGACAACTAATGAAAAACTGTTTTTT. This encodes CASSPSYTTTNEKLFF.

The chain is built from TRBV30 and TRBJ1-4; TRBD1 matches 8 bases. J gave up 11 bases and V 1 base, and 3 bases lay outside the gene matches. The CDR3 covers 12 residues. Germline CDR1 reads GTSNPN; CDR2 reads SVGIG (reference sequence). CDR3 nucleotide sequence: TGTGCCTGGAGTGGGACAGGGCGGAAACTGTTTTTT. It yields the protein CAWSGTGRKLFF.

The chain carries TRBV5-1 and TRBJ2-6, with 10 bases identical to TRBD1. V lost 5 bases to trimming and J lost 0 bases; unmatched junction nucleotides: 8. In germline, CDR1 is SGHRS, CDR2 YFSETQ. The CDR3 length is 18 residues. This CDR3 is CASSLTGGSFSGANVLTF. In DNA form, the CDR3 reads TGCGCCAGCAGTTTGACAGGGGGCTCCTTCTCTGGGGCCAACGTCCTGACTTTC.